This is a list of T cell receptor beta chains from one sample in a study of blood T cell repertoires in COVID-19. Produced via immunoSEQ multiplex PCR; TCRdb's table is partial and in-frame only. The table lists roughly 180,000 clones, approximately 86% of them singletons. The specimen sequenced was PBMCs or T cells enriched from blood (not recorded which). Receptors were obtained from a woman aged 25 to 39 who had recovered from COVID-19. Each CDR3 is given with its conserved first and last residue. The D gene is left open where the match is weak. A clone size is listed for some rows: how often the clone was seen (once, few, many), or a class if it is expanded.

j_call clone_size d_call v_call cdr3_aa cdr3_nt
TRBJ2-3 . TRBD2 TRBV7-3 CASSFLPSSGRSDTQYF TGTGCCAGCAGCTTCCTCCCTTCTAGCGGGAGGTCCGACACGCAGTATTTT
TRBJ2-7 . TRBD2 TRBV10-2 CASRATSGTAYEQYF TGCGCCAGCAGGGCGACTAGCGGGACCGCCTACGAGCAGTACTTC
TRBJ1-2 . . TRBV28 CASSLVGDYGYTF TGTGCCAGCAGTTTAGTAGGGGACTATGGCTACACCTTC
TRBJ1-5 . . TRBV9 CASSVGGNSNQPQHF TGTGCCAGCAGCGTGGGGGGGAACAGCAATCAGCCCCAGCATTTT
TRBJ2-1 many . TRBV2 CASKAREYNEQFF TGTGCCAGCAAGGCGCGGGAATACAATGAGCAGTTCTTC
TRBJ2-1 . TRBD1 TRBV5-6 CASSLARTGEFF TGTGCCAGCAGCTTGGCTAGGACAGGCGAGTTCTTC
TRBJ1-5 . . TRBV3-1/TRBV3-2 CASSQGDMAEPQHF TGTGCCAGCAGCCAGGGAGACATGGCGGAGCCCCAGCATTTT
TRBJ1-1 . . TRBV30 CAWSPNRVGTEAFF TGTGCCTGGAGTCCAAACAGGGTGGGCACTGAAGCTTTCTTT
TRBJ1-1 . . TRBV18 CASSSRQEFNTEAFF TGTGCCAGCTCATCTAGACAGGAATTTAACACTGAAGCTTTCTTT
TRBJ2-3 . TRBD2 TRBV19 CASSRGLAGSAQYF TGTGCCAGTAGTAGAGGACTAGCGGGTTCTGCGCAGTATTTT
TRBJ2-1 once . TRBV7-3 CASSLRATGFTHNEQFF TGTGCCAGCAGCTTACGGGCCACAGGGTTTACCCACAATGAGCAGTTCTTC
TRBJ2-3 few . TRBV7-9 CASSSRTETDTQYF TGTGCCAGCAGCTCCCGGACTGAGACAGATACGCAGTATTTT
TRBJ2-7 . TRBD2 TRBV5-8 CASSPRGVFYEQYF TGTGCCAGCAGCCCGCGGGGGGTCTTCTACGAGCAGTACTTC
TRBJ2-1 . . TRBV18 CASSPNAQGPNEQFF TGTGCCAGCTCACCCAACGCCCAGGGCCCCAATGAGCAGTTCTTC
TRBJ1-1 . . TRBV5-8 CASSLGLGVGTEAFF TGTGCCAGCAGCTTGGGTTTAGGGGTGGGCACTGAAGCTTTCTTT
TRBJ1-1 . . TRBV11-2 CASSSTAGTPEAFF TGTGCCAGCAGCTCAACTGCCGGGACACCCGAAGCTTTCTTT
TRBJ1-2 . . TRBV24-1 CATSVDRYGYTF TGTGCCACCAGTGTCGACAGGTATGGCTACACCTTC
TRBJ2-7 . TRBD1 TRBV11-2 CASSSLRDRAGEQYF TGTGCCAGCAGCTCCTTACGGGACAGGGCTGGAGAGCAGTACTTC
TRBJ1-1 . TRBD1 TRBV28 CASSLKGAQAFF TGTGCCAGCAGTTTAAAGGGGGCCCAAGCTTTCTTT
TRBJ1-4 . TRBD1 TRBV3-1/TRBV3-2 CASSVTGGYEKLFF TGTGCCAGCAGCGTGACAGGGGGATATGAAAAACTGTTTTTT
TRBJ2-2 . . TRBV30 CAWRRSVTGELFF TGTGCCTGGAGACGTAGTGTCACCGGGGAGCTGTTTTTT
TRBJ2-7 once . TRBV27 CASSFLSGGDYEQYF TGTGCCAGCAGTTTTTTGTCAGGCGGGGACTACGAGCAGTACTTC
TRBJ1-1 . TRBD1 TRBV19 CASTRPHTGVPMNTEAFF TGTGCCAGTACCCGACCCCACACAGGGGTACCCATGAACACTGAAGCTTTCTTT
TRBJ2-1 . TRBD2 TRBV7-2 CASSLARLAGGSEQFF TGTGCCAGCAGCTTAGCTCGACTAGCGGGAGGTAGTGAGCAGTTCTTC
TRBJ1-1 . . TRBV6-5 CASGRGDEAFF TGTGCCAGCGGGAGAGGTGATGAAGCTTTCTTT
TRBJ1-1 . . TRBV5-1 CASSPIELLDTEAFF TGCGCCAGCAGCCCCATTGAGTTATTAGACACTGAAGCTTTCTTT
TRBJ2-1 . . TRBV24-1 CATSSSSYNEQFF TGTGCCACCAGTTCTAGCTCCTACAATGAGCAGTTCTTC
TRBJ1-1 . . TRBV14 CASSQESSRAFF TGTGCCAGCAGCCAAGAGTCCTCCCGGGCTTTCTTT
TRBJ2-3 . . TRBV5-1 CASSFSTDTDTQYF TGCGCCAGCAGCTTTTCGACAGACACAGATACGCAGTATTTT
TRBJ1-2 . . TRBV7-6 CASSLVGGNTYYGYTF TGTGCCAGCAGCTTAGTTGGCGGGAACACCTACTATGGCTACACCTTC
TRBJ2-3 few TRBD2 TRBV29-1 CSVAGREFSDTQYF TGCAGCGTTGCAGGGCGGGAGTTTTCAGATACGCAGTATTTT
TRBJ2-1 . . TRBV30 CAWRGTGYNEQFF TGTGCCTGGAGGGGTACGGGTTACAATGAGCAGTTCTTC
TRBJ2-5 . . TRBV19 CASSMSGIQETQYF TGTGCCAGTAGTATGTCGGGAATCCAAGAGACCCAGTACTTC
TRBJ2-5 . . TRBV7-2 CASSPAGGDQETQYF TGTGCCAGCAGCCCAGCGGGTGGGGACCAAGAGACCCAGTACTTC
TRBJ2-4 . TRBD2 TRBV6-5 CASSSQGLAQNIQYF TGTGCCAGCAGCTCCCAGGGACTAGCGCAAAACATTCAGTACTTC
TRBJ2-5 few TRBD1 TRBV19 CASSYPDRGGETQYF TGTGCCAGTAGTTATCCAGACAGGGGGGGAGAGACCCAGTACTTC